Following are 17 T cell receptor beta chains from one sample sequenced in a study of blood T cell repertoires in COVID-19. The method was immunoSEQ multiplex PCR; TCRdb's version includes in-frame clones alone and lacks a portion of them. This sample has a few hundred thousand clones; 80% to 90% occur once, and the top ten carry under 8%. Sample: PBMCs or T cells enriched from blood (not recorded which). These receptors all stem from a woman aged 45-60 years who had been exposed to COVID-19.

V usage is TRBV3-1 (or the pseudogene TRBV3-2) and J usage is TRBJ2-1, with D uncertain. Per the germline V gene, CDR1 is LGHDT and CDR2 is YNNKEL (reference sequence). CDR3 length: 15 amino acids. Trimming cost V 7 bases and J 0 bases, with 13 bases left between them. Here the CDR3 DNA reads TGTGCCAGCACCGTAACCCCGAGCTCCTACAATGAGCAGTTCTTC. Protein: CASTVTPSSYNEQFF.

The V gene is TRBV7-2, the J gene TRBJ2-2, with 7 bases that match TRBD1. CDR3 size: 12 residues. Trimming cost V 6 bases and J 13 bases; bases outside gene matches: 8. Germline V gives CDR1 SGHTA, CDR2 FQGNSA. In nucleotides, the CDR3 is TGTGCCAGCAGTAATGACAGGGTGCGGCTGTTTTTT. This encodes CASSNDRVRLFF.

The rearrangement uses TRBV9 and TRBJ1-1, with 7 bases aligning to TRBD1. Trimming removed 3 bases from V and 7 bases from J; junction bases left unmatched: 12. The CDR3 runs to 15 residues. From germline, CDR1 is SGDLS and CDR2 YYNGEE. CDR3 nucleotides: TGTGCCAGCAGCGGAGCGGCAGGGGGTGGCCTTGAAGCTTTCTTT. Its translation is CASSGAAGGGLEAFF.

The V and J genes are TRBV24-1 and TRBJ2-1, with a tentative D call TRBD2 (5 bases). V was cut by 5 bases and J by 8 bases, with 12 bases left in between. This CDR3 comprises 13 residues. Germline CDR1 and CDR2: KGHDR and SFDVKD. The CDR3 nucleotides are TGTGCCACCAGTGTCGACCCCGGGGATGAGCAGTTCTTC. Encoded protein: CATSVDPGDEQFF.

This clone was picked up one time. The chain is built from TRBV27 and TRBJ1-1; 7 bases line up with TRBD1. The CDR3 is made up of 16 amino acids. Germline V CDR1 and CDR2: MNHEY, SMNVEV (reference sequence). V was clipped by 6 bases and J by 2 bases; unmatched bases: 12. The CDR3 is CASSPRGPFLNTEAFF. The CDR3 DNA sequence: TGTGCCAGCAGCCCAAGGGGGCCCTTTTTAAACACTGAAGCTTTCTTT.

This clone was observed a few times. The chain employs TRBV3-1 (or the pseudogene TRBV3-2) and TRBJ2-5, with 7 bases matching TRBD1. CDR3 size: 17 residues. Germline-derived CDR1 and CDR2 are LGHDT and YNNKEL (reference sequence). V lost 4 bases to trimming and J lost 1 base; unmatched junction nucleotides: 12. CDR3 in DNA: TGTGCCAGCAGCCCATCCCTGAGACAGGGTCCCCAAGAGACCCAGTACTTC. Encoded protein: CASSPSLRQGPQETQYF.

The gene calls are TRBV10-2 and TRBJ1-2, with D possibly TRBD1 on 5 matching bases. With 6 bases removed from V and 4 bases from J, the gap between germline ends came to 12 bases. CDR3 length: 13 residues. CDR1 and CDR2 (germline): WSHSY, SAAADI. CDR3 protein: CASRADTFYGYTF. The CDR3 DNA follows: TGCGCCAGCAGGGCGGACACCTTCTATGGCTACACCTTC.

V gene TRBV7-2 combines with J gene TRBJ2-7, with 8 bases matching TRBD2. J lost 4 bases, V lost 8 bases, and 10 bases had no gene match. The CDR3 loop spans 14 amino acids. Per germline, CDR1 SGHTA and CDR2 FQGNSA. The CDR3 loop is CASGSRGGIYEQYF. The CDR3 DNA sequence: TGTGCCAGCGGAAGTCGGGGGGGTATTTACGAGCAGTACTTC.

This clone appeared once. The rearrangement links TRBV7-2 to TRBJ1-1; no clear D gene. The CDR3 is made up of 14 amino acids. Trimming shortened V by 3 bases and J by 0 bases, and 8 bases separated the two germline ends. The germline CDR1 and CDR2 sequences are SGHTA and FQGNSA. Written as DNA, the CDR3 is TGTGCCAGCAGCTTTAGAGGGTTGAACACTGAAGCTTTCTTT. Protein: CASSFRGLNTEAFF.

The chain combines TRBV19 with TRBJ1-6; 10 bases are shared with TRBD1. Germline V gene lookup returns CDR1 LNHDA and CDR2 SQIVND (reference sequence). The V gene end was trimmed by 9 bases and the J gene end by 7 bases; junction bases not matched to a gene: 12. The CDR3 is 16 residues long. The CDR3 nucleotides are TGTGCCAGCAGATATGGGGGGACAGGGGAAAATTCACCCCTCCACTTT. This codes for CASRYGGTGENSPLHF.

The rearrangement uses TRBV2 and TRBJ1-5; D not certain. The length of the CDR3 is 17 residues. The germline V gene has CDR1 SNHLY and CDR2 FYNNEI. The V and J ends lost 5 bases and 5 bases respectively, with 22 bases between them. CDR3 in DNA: TGTGCCAGCAGTCAAACGGCAACCCCAGGCTGGTATCAGCCCCAGCATTTT. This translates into CASSQTATPGWYQPQHF.

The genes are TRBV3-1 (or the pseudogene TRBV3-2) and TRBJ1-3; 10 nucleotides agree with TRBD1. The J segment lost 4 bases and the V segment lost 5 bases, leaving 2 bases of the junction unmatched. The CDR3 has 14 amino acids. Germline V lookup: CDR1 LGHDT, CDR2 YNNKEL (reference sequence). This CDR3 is CASSGTGVGNTIYF. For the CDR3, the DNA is TGTGCCAGCAGCGGGACAGGGGTAGGAAACACCATATATTTT.

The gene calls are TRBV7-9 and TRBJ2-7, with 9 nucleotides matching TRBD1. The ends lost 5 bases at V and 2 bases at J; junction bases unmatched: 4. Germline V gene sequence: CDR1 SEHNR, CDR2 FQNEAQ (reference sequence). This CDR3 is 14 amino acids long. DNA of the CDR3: TGTGCCAGCAGCCCCGGGGACAGGGCCTACGAGCAGTACTTC. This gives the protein CASSPGDRAYEQYF.

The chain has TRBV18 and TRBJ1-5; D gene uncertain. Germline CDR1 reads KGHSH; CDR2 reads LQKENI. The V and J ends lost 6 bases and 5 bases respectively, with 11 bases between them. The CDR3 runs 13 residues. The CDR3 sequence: CASSKEGYQPQHF. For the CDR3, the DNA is TGTGCCAGCTCTAAGGAGGGCTATCAGCCCCAGCATTTT.

The CDR3 region has the DNA TGTGCCAGCAGCGTAGGAGAAGGTGCAGGGGGCGCCTTCCACTTCTACAATGAGCAGTTCTTC. Protein: CASSVGEGAGGAFHFYNEQFF. V is TRBV9 and J is TRBJ2-1, with 8 bases aligning to TRBD1. The CDR3 consists of 21 residues. Looked up from germline, CDR1 is SGDLS and CDR2 is YYNGEE. Trimming at V came to 0 bases and at J to 3 bases, leaving 20 bases not matched to a gene.

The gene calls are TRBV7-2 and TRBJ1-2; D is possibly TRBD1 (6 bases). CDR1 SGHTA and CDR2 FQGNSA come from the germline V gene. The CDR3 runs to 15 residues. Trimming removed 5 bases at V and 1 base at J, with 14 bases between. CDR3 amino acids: CASSPRQDLNYGYTF. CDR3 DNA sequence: TGTGCCAGCAGCCCCCGACAGGACCTTAACTATGGCTACACCTTC.

The CDR3 bases are TGTGCCAGCTCACTCGAACAGGGCCCATGGGAAGCTTTCTTT. Its translation: CASSLEQGPWEAFF. V is TRBV18 and J is TRBJ1-1; tentatively, D is TRBD1 (6 bases). Deletions cut 4 bases from V and 8 bases from J, with 17 bases between. CDR3 length: 14 amino acids. Germline CDR1 is KGHSH and CDR2 is LQKENI.